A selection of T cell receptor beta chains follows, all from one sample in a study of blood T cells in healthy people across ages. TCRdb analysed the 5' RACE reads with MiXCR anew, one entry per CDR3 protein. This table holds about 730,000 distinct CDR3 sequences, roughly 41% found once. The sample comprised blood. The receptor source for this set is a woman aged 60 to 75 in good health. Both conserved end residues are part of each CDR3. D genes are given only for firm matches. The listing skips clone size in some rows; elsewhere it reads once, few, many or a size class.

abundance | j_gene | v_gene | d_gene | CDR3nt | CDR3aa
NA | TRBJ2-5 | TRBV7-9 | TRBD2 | TGTGCCAGCAGATCTAGCGGGAGCGAGAATGAGCAGTACTTC | CASRSSGSENEQYF
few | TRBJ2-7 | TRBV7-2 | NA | TGTGCCAGCAGCTTAGCCTCCGGGACCCTGACCTACGAGCAGTACTTC | CASSLASGTLTYEQYF
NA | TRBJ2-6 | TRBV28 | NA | TGTGCCAGCAGTCGAACAACAGGGCGTTACACTGAGGCCAACGTCCTGACTTTC | CASSRTTGRYTEANVLTF
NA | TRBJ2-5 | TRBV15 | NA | TGTGCCACCAGCAGAGACTTCGAAGAGACCCAGTACTTC | CATSRDFEETQYF
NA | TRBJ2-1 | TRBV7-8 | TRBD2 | TGTGCCAGCAGCTTAGGGGTAGGGGCTAGCGGACGCAATGAGCAGTTCTTC | CASSLGVGASGRNEQFF
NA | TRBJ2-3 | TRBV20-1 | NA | TGCAGTGCTAGGTTCGGGCATAGCACAGATACGCAGTATTTT | CSARFGHSTDTQYF
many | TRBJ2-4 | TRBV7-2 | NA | TGTGCCAGCAGCTTAGAAAGGCCTAACCTAGCCAAAAACATTCAGTACTTC | CASSLERPNLAKNIQYF
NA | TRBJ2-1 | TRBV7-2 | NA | TGTGCCAGCAGCTCACACCGCCGGGGGAGCTCCTACAATGAGCAGTTCTTC | CASSSHRRGSSYNEQFF
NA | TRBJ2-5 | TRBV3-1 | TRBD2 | TGTGCCGGCAGACAAGAACTAGCGGGAGCGGTAGTGGAGCAGTACTTC | CAGRQELAGAVVEQYF
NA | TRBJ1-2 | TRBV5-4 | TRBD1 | TGTGCCAGCAGCTTGCCGGGGGCAGGGGGAGACTATGGCTACACCTTC | CASSLPGAGGDYGYTF
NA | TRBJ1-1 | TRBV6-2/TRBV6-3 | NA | TGTGCCAGCAGCAACCAGGGGTTTGTCATGAACACTGAAGCTTTCTTT | CASSNQGFVMNTEAFF
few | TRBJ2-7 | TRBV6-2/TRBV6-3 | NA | TGTGCCAGCAGTACAGTTTACGAGCAGTACTTC | CASSTVYEQYF
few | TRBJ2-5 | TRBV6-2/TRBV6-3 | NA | TGTGCCAGCAGTTTCATAAAGACCCAGTACTTC | CASSFIKTQYF
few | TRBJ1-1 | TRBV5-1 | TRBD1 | TGCGCCAGCAGCCCAGAGGGACAGTCTCCCCTGAAGGCTTTCTTT | CASSPEGQSPLKAFF
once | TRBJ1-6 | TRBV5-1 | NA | TGCGCCAGCAGCTTGGGACAGCATAATTCACCCCTCCACTTT | CASSLGQHNSPLHF
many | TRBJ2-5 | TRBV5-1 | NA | TGCGCCAGCAGCTTTGGCGGGCATGAGACCCAGTACTTC | CASSFGGHETQYF
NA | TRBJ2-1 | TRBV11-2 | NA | TGTGCCAGCAGCTGGGACTACAATGAGCAGTTCTTC | CASSWDYNEQFF
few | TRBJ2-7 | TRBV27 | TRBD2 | TGTGCCAGCAGTGTTAGAGCGGGAGTGTACGAGCAGTACTTC | CASSVRAGVYEQYF
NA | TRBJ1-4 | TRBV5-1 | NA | TGCGCCAGCAGCTTGGCTAGGGATGCAACTAATGAAAAACTGTTTTTT | CASSLARDATNEKLFF
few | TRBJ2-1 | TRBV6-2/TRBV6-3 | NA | TGTGCCAGCAGTTGGGAGTCCCCCCCCAATTACAATGAGCAGTTCTTC | CASSWESPPNYNEQFF
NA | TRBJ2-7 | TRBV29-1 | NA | TGCAGCGTTACACCGCAGGGTTCGAGCGAGCAGTACTTC | CSVTPQGSSEQYF
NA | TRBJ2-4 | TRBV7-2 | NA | TGTGCCAGCAGCCCGGGGGGACAGTTTATTTTGCGCAAAAACATTCAGTACTTC | CASSPGGQFILRKNIQYF
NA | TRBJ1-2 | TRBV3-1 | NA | TGTGCCAGCAGCCAACTGACAGGAGCTAACTATGGCTACACCTTC | CASSQLTGANYGYTF
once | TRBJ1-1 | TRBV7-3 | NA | TGTGCCAGCAGCCCTGTCGGCCCAATAAACACTGAAGCTTTCTTT | CASSPVGPINTEAFF
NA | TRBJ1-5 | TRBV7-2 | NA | TGTGCCAGCAGCTACCATAGCAATCAGCCCCAGCATTTT | CASSYHSNQPQHF
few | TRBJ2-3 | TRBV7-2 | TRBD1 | TGTGCCAGCGGGGACAGGAGAGGGGACACAGATACGCAGTATTTT | CASGDRRGDTDTQYF
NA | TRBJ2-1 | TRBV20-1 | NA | TGCAGTGCTAGACCCGGGTCCTTCGATGAGCAGTTCTTC | CSARPGSFDEQFF
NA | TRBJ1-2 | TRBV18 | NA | TGTGCCAGCTCATCCCCCGACGCTAACTATGGCTACACCTTC | CASSSPDANYGYTF
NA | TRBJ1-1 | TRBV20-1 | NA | TGCAGTGCTAGAGACGTCAGAGCTTTCTTT | CSARDVRAFF